This T cell receptor (beta chain) derives from a study of T-cell reconstitution after alpha-beta-depleted transplantation in children. TCRbeta library construction was performed incorporating unique molecular identifiers. One entry per CDR3 protein results from TCRdb running MiXCR on the PCR reads. The data contain some 490,000 distinct CDR3 sequences, 12% of them seen just once; the ten biggest clones take up around 5.6%. The V end was cut by 0 bases, the J end by 7 bases, with 14 bases between. The CDR3 spans 14 residues. CDR1 is SGDLS and CDR2 is YYNGEE in the germline V gene. Material: PBMCs from the stem cell graft donor, obtained from the stem cell graft. This sequence joins TRBV9 and TRBJ2-7; D possibly corresponds to TRBD2 (6 bases). The clonotype was recovered from a human donor who donated a stem cell graft to a child with combined immunodeficiency. The CDR3 region is CASSVGSTSLEQYF. The CDR3, as DNA: TGTGCCAGCAGCGTAGGCTCAACTAGCCTTGAGCAGTACTTC.